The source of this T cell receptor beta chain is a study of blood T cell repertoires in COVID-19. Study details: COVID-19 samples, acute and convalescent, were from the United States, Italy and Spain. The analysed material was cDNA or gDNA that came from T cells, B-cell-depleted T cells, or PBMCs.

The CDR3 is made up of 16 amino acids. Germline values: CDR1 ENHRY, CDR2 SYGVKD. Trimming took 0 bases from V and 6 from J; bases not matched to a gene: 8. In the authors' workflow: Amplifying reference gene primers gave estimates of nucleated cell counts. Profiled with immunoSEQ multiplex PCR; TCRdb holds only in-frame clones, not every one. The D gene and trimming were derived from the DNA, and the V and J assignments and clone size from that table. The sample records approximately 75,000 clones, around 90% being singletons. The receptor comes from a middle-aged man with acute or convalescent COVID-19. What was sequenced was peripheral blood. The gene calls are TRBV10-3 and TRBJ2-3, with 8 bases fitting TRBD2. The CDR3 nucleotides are TGTGCCATCAGTGAGTCGGTTGGGCGGGGGGCCGATACGCAGTATTTT. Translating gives CAISESVGRGADTQYF.